This entry lists 10 T cell receptor beta chains sequenced from one sample in a study of blood T cell repertoires in COVID-19. TCRdb keeps only in-frame clones here, not all; method: immunoSEQ multiplex PCR. The profile shows 120,000 to 150,000 clones, 75% to 90% of them singletons. The sequenced sample consisted of peripheral blood. The receptors were sampled from a man at least 80 years old with acute or convalescent COVID-19.

Only one count was recorded for this clone. V and J are TRBV5-1 and TRBJ2-1, with D possibly matching TRBD1 (5 bases). Trimming stripped 0 bases from V and 8 bases from J, with 9 bases between. Germline CDR1 SGHRS, CDR2 YFSETQ. This CDR3 is 13 amino acids long. CDR3 sequence: CASSLGQKDEQFF. DNA of the CDR3: TGCGCCAGCAGCTTGGGACAGAAGGATGAGCAGTTCTTC.

The CDR3 coding sequence is TGTGCCAGTACCAAGCGGGTAGCTCCGGGGAGCGGGGAGCTGTTTTTT. This gives the protein CASTKRVAPGSGELFF. The V call is TRBV19, the J call TRBJ2-2; the D gene is possibly TRBD2 (6 bases). The germline CDR1 and CDR2 sequences are LNHDA and SQIVND (reference sequence). Trimming shortened V by 7 bases and J by 7 bases, and 22 bases separated the two germline ends. The CDR3 contains 16 residues. Full variable domain (remainder filled in from reference TRBV19 and TRBJ2-2): DGGITQSPKYLFRKEGQNVTLSCEQNLNHDAMYWYRQDPGQGLRLIYYSQIVNDFQKGDIAEGYSVSREKKESFPLTVTSAQKNPTAFYLCASTKRVAPGSGELFFGEGSRLTVL.

The CDR3 DNA sequence: TGCGCCAGCAGACGTTCAGGGGATGGCTCACCCCTCCACTTT. Translating it yields CASRRSGDGSPLHF. The chain has TRBV10-2 and TRBJ1-6, with D possibly matching TRBD1 (6 bases). The V end lost 6 bases, the J end lost 10 bases, and 16 bases lay between the germline ends. Germline-derived CDR1 and CDR2 are WSHSY and SAAADI. The length of the CDR3 is 14 residues.

This rearrangement joins TRBV15 to TRBJ1-1; 9 positions match TRBD1. CDR1 LNHNV and CDR2 YYDKDF come from the germline V gene (reference sequence). The CDR3 totals 15 residues. V shed 4 bases and J 6 bases; nucleotides not matched to a gene: 9. The CDR3 reads CATSKSDRGGSEAFF. In DNA, the CDR3 is TGTGCCACCAGCAAATCGGACAGGGGAGGATCTGAAGCTTTCTTT.

V and J are TRBV7-2 and TRBJ2-5; 7 nucleotides line up with TRBD1. The CDR3 runs to 16 residues. From germline, CDR1 is SGHTA and CDR2 FQGNSA. Unmatched junction bases numbered 10, after V lost 5 bases and J lost 1 base. CDR3 nucleotides: TGTGCCAGCAGCCCATCCGGGACAGTCTTCCAAGAGACCCAGTACTTC. The encoded protein is CASSPSGTVFQETQYF.

The chain links TRBV18 to TRBJ1-4, with TRBD1 identical over 10 bases. CDR1 and CDR2 from the germline V gene are KGHSH and LQKENI. Trimming removed 3 bases from V and 8 bases from J; junction bases left unmatched: 6. The CDR3 totals 15 residues. CDR3 DNA sequence: TGTGCCAGCTCACCCCGGACAGGGGGACAAGAAAAACTGTTTTTT. It translates to CASSPRTGGQEKLFF.

The V gene is TRBV6-6, the J gene TRBJ2-1; no clear D gene. The CDR3 covers 14 residues. Germline CDR1 and CDR2: MNHNY and SVGAGI (reference sequence). Trimming cost V 6 bases and J 7 bases, with 16 bases left between them. Written as DNA, the CDR3 is TGTGCCAGCAGCCCCGGGTCCTCATTTAATGAGCAGTTCTTC. Translating gives CASSPGSSFNEQFF.

The gene calls are TRBV6-6 and TRBJ1-2, with D tentatively TRBD1 (5 bases). Germline loops: CDR1 MNHNY, CDR2 SVGAGI (reference sequence). V shed 8 bases and J shed 1 base, with 14 bases lying between them. The CDR3 runs 14 residues. CDR3 nucleotide sequence: TGTGCCAGCCGAACCACGGGGGGTAACTATGGCTACACCTTC. Protein product: CASRTTGGNYGYTF.

The chain is built from TRBV28 and TRBJ1-2; 7 bases map to TRBD1. In germline, CDR1 is MDHEN, CDR2 SYDVKM. The CDR3 contains 13 residues. V lost 6 bases, J lost 8 bases, and 9 bases stayed unmatched. The CDR3 coding sequence is TGTGCCAGCAGACCAGACAGGGTCGGCGGCTACACCTTC. This gives the protein CASRPDRVGGYTF.

This rearrangement joins TRBV5-1 to TRBJ2-5, with 7 bases identical to TRBD1. The CDR3 runs 16 residues. Germline-derived CDR1 and CDR2 are SGHRS and YFSETQ. V was clipped by 2 bases and J by 3 bases; unmatched bases: 10. CDR3 sequence: CASSFNPTGLEETQYF. The CDR3 coding sequence is TGCGCCAGCAGCTTCAACCCGACAGGGCTGGAAGAGACCCAGTACTTC.